The 27 T cell receptor beta chains in this list originate from one sample, sequenced in a study of T cells in Graves' hyperthyroidism and ophthalmopathy. Researchers amplified the TCR beta CDR3 regions from RNA transcripts. During a first-round RT-PCR of the TCR CDR3, the HTBI primer set was used. TCRdb used MiXCR to reprocess the multiplex PCR reads, holding one entry per CDR3 protein. The table lists around 190,000 distinct CDR3 sequences, roughly 17% of them singletons. Material: blood. The receptors here all came from a woman aged 45 to 65 with Graves' hyperthyroidism.

This clonotype was counted a few times. CDR3 coding DNA: TGCGCCAGCAGCTTGGGTAATAGCGGCACCGGGGAGCTGTTTTTT. Its protein is CASSLGNSGTGELFF. The rearrangement uses TRBV5-1 and TRBJ2-2, with D possibly TRBD2 on 6 matching bases. Germline-derived CDR1 and CDR2 are SGHRS and YFSETQ. CDR3 size: 15 residues. Between the trimmed V and J ends, which lost 0 bases and 4 bases, there was a span of 10 bases.

J is TRBJ2-3 and V is TRBV11-2, with 7 bases matching TRBD2. Germline CDR1 and CDR2: SGHAT and FQNNGV. V trimming: 5 bases; J trimming: 2 bases; junction bases outside the gene matches: 10. The CDR3 is 16 amino acids. CDR3 region: CASSVGSSGNTDTQYF. DNA for the CDR3: TGTGCCAGCAGCGTAGGATCCAGCGGGAACACAGATACGCAGTATTTT.

This chain links TRBV28 with TRBJ2-1, with 14 bases identical to TRBD2. Germline V lookup: CDR1 MDHEN, CDR2 SYDVKM. This CDR3 contains 16 residues. The trim removed 6 bases at V and 7 bases at J, leaving 8 bases unmatched. CDR3 nucleotides: TGTGCCAGCAGGCAACCCGGGACTAGCGGGAGAAATGAGCAGTTCTTC. Its protein product is CASRQPGTSGRNEQFF.

This chain connects TRBV10-2 to TRBJ1-5; D gene uncertain. Germline values: CDR1 WSHSY, CDR2 SAAADI. With 4 bases removed from V and 3 bases from J, the gap between germline ends came to 10 bases. This CDR3 comprises 14 residues. The CDR3 spells CASSGRAANQPQHF. The CDR3 DNA sequence: TGCGCCAGCAGTGGAAGGGCGGCCAATCAGCCCCAGCATTTT.

The chain joins TRBV29-1 to TRBJ2-2; D is possibly TRBD1 (6 bases). The CDR3 is 15 residues long. Per the germline V gene, CDR1 is SQVTM and CDR2 is ANQGSEA. V was trimmed by 4 bases and J by 3 bases, leaving 15 bases between them. CDR3 sequence reads: CSVVPGAHDTGELFF. The CDR3 nucleotides read TGCAGCGTTGTTCCAGGGGCGCACGACACCGGGGAGCTGTTTTTT.

This clonotype was observed at least ten times. The chain recombines TRBV20-1 with TRBJ2-7; no firm D call. This CDR3 spans 12 amino acids. Germline lookup yields CDR1 DFQATT and CDR2 SNEGSKA (reference sequence). V was clipped by 5 bases and J by 2 bases, with 10 bases between them. CDR3: CSARLWAYEQYF. The CDR3 DNA sequence: TGCAGTGCTCGGCTTTGGGCCTACGAGCAGTACTTC.

This chain uses TRBV4-2 with TRBJ1-1, with D perhaps matching TRBD1 (6 bases). CDR3 length: 14 amino acids. The V gene's germline CDR1 is LGHNA and CDR2 YNFKEQ. Between the trimmed V and J ends, which lost 4 bases and 1 base, there was a span of 10 bases. CDR3 amino acids: CASSLDSPNTEAFF. Here the CDR3 DNA reads TGTGCCAGCAGCCTGGACAGCCCGAACACTGAAGCTTTCTTT.

At least ten counts were recorded for this clonotype. This chain connects TRBV11-2 to TRBJ1-1; a possible D gene is TRBD1 (6 bases). Germline values: CDR1 SGHAT, CDR2 FQNNGV. Trimming removed 9 bases at V and 4 bases at J, with 15 bases between. The CDR3 extends over 13 amino acids. CDR3 DNA sequence: TGTGCCAGTAAACTACAGGGAGGCACTGAAGCTTTCTTT. This translates into CASKLQGGTEAFF.

At least ten counts were recorded for this clonotype. The genes are TRBV12-3 or TRBV12-4 and TRBJ1-3; 8 bases line up with TRBD1. The V and J ends lost 6 bases and 7 bases, in that order; junction bases with no gene match: 8. The CDR3 is 14 residues long. The CDR3 DNA reads TGTGCCAGCAGCGGGGACAGGTACTTGAACACCATATATTTT. Translated: CASSGDRYLNTIYF.

This clonotype came up many times. The chain combines TRBV28 with TRBJ1-2; 7 bases match TRBD1. This CDR3 is 13 amino acids long. In germline, CDR1 is MDHEN, CDR2 SYDVKM. V gave up 5 bases and J gave up 5 bases; unmatched junction bases: 5. CDR3 DNA: TGTGCCAGCAGTCCGACAGGGTGGTATGGCTACACCTTC. It translates to CASSPTGWYGYTF.

This clonotype showed up just a few times. The V call is TRBV20-1, the J call TRBJ2-1, with 10 bases that match TRBD2. CDR3 length: 16 amino acids. V dropped 1 base and J dropped 0; count of bases not matched to a gene: 3. Looked up from germline, CDR1 is DFQATT and CDR2 is SNEGSKA (reference sequence). In DNA, the CDR3 is TGCAGTGCTAGAGTCGCTAGCGGGAGCTCCTACAATGAGCAGTTCTTC. This translates into CSARVASGSSYNEQFF.

This clonotype was counted at least ten times. This rearrangement joins TRBV28 to TRBJ2-1; 8 nucleotides agree with TRBD1. The CDR3 has 15 residues. CDR1 is MDHEN and CDR2 is SYDVKM in the germline V gene. The V and J ends lost 3 bases and 3 bases, in that order; junction bases with no gene match: 4. CDR3 sequence: CASSFEDRDYNEQFF. The CDR3 DNA reads TGTGCCAGCAGTTTTGAGGACAGGGACTACAATGAGCAGTTCTTC.

To note about this clonotype: This may be a read error, as it is one base from a much larger clone. V and J are TRBV5-6 and TRBJ2-1; TRBD2 matches at 7 bases. The J call could be wrong; TRBJ2-7 is a better fit for the DNA end. Germline CDR1 SGHDT, CDR2 YYEEEE. The CDR3 runs 15 residues. CDR3 loop: CASSEAGRGTNEQYF. In nucleotides, the CDR3 is TGTGCCAGCAGTGAAGCGGGAAGGGGCACCAATGAGCAGTACTTC.

This clonotype was detected only a few times. J is TRBJ1-1 and V is TRBV15; the D is unclear. The V end was cut by 0 bases, the J end by 5 bases, with 13 bases between. CDR3 length: 15 residues. The V gene's germline CDR1 is LNHNV and CDR2 YYDKDF (reference sequence). The chain's CDR3 is CATSRDRAFGTEAFF. CDR3 sequence (DNA): TGTGCCACCAGCAGAGATAGGGCCTTTGGGACTGAAGCTTTCTTT.

In the case of this clonotype: This could be a read error, since a much larger clone is one nucleotide away. The V and J genes are TRBV20-1 and TRBJ2-7, with D unclear. CDR1 and CDR2 from the germline V gene are DFQATT and SNEGSKA (reference sequence). CDR3 length: 11 amino acids. V was shortened by 6 bases and J by 7 bases, with 13 bases between the two germline ends. CDR3 sequence: CSAAPSVEQYF. In nucleotides, the CDR3 is TGCAGTGCCGCCCCTAGTGTTGAGCAGTACTTC.

V and J are TRBV10-3 and TRBJ2-7; maybe TRBD2 (6 bases). Germline V gene lookup returns CDR1 ENHRY and CDR2 SYGVKD. CDR3 size: 14 residues. Trimming took off 6 bases at V and 5 bases at J, with 17 bases between the two ends. This chain's CDR3 is CAISPEEGFDEQYF. The DNA for the CDR3 is TGTGCCATCAGCCCCGAGGAGGGGTTCGACGAGCAGTACTTC.

This clonotype was observed at least ten times. This rearrangement joins TRBV18 to TRBJ2-3, with 9 bases that match TRBD1. This CDR3 contains 14 residues. Germline values: CDR1 KGHSH, CDR2 LQKENI. J lost 0 bases, V lost 8 bases, and 3 bases had no gene match. CDR3 protein: CASKGQGSTDTQYF. In DNA form, the CDR3 reads TGTGCCAGCAAGGGACAGGGAAGCACAGATACGCAGTATTTT.

This clonotype was picked up many times. The CDR3 nucleotides are TGTGCCAGCAGTCCCAGGCTTCGTGGCTACACCTTC. It is translated as CASSPRLRGYTF. This chain links TRBV12-3 or TRBV12-4 with TRBJ1-2, with D uncertain. The CDR3 has 12 amino acids. Trimming cost V 5 bases and J 7 bases, with 11 bases left between them.

In this sample, this clonotype turned up a few times. The V gene is TRBV19, the J gene TRBJ2-3, with 7 bases that match TRBD1. The CDR3 has 14 residues. CDR1 and CDR2 from the germline V gene are LNHDA and SQIVND (reference sequence). The V segment lost 3 bases and the J segment 5 bases; nucleotides outside the gene matches: 5. The CDR3 DNA follows: TGTGCCAGTAGTATCTCCAGGGGGAAAGATACGCAGTATTTT. Translated: CASSISRGKDTQYF.

The chain uses TRBV20-1 and TRBJ1-2; the D gene is possibly TRBD1 (6 bases). Germline CDR1 and CDR2: DFQATT and SNEGSKA (reference sequence). V shed 4 bases and J shed 0 bases, with 12 bases lying between them. The CDR3 runs to 14 residues. The CDR3 DNA follows: TGCAGTGCTATTCCCCGGGACACTAACTATGGCTACACCTTC. This codes for CSAIPRDTNYGYTF.

This clonotype has ten or more counts. The chain links TRBV30 to TRBJ1-5; possible D gene TRBD1, 5 bases. This CDR3 is built from 13 residues. V dropped 6 bases and J dropped 2 bases, with 11 bases sitting between them. Germline V gene sequence: CDR1 GTSNPN, CDR2 SVGIG (reference sequence). The CDR3 is CACSQGGNQPQHF. The CDR3 nucleotides read TGTGCCTGCTCCCAGGGCGGCAATCAGCCCCAGCATTTT.

This clonotype was observed at least ten times. J is TRBJ2-5 and V is TRBV27; D remains ambiguous. The V end lost 0 bases, the J end lost 4 bases, and 9 bases lay between the germline ends. This CDR3 has 14 residues. Germline V gene data show CDR1 as MNHEY and CDR2 as SMNVEV (reference sequence). This CDR3 reads CASSLSDTAETQYF. The CDR3 region has the DNA TGTGCCAGCAGTTTATCCGACACAGCAGAGACCCAGTACTTC.

This clonotype was detected a few times. The genes are TRBV7-9 and TRBJ2-2; tentatively, D is TRBD1 (6 bases). This CDR3 region has 16 residues. Germline CDR1 reads SEHNR; CDR2 reads FQNEAQ (reference sequence). V lost 1 base to trimming and J lost 6 bases, with 15 bases between them. DNA of the CDR3: TGTGCCAGCAGCTTAGGGCAGGGGTTACGAGCCGGGGAGCTGTTTTTT. This encodes CASSLGQGLRAGELFF.

Of note for this clonotype: A read error may explain this, as a much larger clone is one base away. The chain combines TRBV2 with TRBJ2-5; the D is unclear. Germline assignment: CDR1 SNHLY and CDR2 FYNNEI. The length of the CDR3 is 11 residues. Trimming stripped 8 bases from V and 5 bases from J, with 9 bases between. CDR3 sequence: CASWLGETQYF. The CDR3 DNA reads TGTGCCAGCTGGTTAGGGGAGACCCAGTACTTC.

In its sample, this clonotype was seen a few times. This chain connects TRBV10-3 to TRBJ1-5, with D possibly TRBD1 on 5 matching bases. V lost 3 bases and J lost 7, with 16 bases in between. Germline V lookup: CDR1 ENHRY, CDR2 SYGVKD. This CDR3 comprises 15 residues. The CDR3 region is CAISESGQGTQPQHF. The CDR3, as DNA: TGTGCCATCAGTGAATCCGGCCAGGGTACCCAGCCCCAGCATTTT.

J is TRBJ2-7 and V is TRBV5-1; 7 nucleotides match TRBD2. This CDR3 is 14 amino acids long. Germline loops: CDR1 SGHRS, CDR2 YFSETQ. The trim removed 7 bases at V and 1 base at J, leaving 8 bases unmatched. CDR3 residues: CASHSGHNSYEQYF. CDR3 nucleotides: TGCGCCAGCCATAGCGGGCATAATTCCTACGAGCAGTACTTC.

V and J are TRBV11-2 and TRBJ2-3; a weak D match, TRBD2 (5 bases). The ends were cut back, 8 bases at V and 1 base at J, with 13 bases in the middle. Germline loops: CDR1 SGHAT, CDR2 FQNNGV. This CDR3 spans 14 amino acids. The CDR3 bases are TGTGCCAGCTGTCTAAATAGCGGCACAGATACGCAGTATTTT. It translates to CASCLNSGTDTQYF.